Sequencing of this T cell receptor beta chain was carried out in a study of spatial heterogeneity in lung cancer. Regarding the study as a whole: Expanded alpha and beta TCR counts within tumors tracked tumor mutation counts.

Documented time point: sample taken at primary tumor resection. Material for sequencing was whole RNA from tumor, nontumor lung or frozen PBMC, left unsorted. In its sample, this clonotype was seen a few times. Antigen unknown. Germline-derived CDR1 and CDR2 are DFQATT and SNEGSKA (reference sequence). The CDR3 consists of 16 residues. With 1 base removed from V and 8 bases from J, the gap between germline ends came to 21 bases. One entry per CDR3 protein results from TCRdb running MiXCR on the 5' RACE reads. The table lists about 6,800 distinct CDR3 sequences, more than 13% of them singletons. Here the sequenced sample was lung tumor tissue, taken at surgery. This chain uses TRBV20-1 with TRBJ2-1; possibly TRBD2 for D (5 bases). This TCR was recovered from a male donor with early-stage non-small cell lung cancer. The CDR3 DNA follows: TGCAGTGCTAGAGTGCCGTCCGGGAAAGCCGTAGATGAGCAGTTCTTC. It yields the protein CSARVPSGKAVDEQFF.